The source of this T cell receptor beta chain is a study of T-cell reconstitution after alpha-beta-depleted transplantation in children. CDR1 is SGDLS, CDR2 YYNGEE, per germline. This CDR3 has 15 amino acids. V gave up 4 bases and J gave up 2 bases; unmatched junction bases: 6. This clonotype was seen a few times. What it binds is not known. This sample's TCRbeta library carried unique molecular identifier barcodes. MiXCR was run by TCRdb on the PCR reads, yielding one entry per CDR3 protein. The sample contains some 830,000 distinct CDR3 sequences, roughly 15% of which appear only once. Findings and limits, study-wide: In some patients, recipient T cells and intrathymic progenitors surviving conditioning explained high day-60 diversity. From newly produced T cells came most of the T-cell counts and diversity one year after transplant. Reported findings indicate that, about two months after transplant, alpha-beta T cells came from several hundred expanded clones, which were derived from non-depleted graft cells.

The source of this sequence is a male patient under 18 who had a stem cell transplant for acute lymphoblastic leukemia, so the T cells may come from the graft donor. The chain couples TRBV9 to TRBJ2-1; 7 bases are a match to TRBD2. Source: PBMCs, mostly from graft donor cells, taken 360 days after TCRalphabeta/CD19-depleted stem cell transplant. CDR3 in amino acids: CASSPSGVPYNEQFF. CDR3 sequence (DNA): TGTGCCAGCAGCCCCAGCGGGGTCCCCTACAATGAGCAGTTCTTC.